This TCR beta chain was identified in a study of CXCR3-negative and CXCR3-positive naive CD8 T cells. The CDR3 totals 13 residues. Germline values: CDR1 SSHAT, CDR2 FNYEAQ (reference sequence). 5' RACE with UMI labels generated the TRB cDNA libraries. After re-calling the 5' RACE reads, TCRdb lists one entry per CDR3 protein, DNA absent. Found here are about 130,000 distinct CDR3 sequences; the top ten clones hold 0.25% to 0.35%. CD45RO-CCR7+CD27+CD95- expression identified naive CD8+ T cells. The sequence came from a human donor in good health. Some clones in this sample may be carry-over from other donors' samples. The material sequenced was naive CXCR3- CD8+ T cells from blood. Subset defined: CD45RO-CCR7+CD27+CD95- naive CD8+ T cells lacking CXCR3 (TNR3-). The chain joins TRBV7-7 to TRBJ2-7; TCRdb indicates TRBD2, and absent DNA this call remains unverified. The CDR3 reads CASSLSADDEQYF. The full variable domain, rest sourced from reference TRBV7-7 and TRBJ2-7, is GAGVSQSPRYKVTKRGQDVTLRCDPISSHATLYWYQQALGQGPEFLTYFNYEAQPDKSGLPSDRFSAERPEGSISTLTIQRTEQRDSAMYRCASSLSADDEQYFGPGTRLTVT.